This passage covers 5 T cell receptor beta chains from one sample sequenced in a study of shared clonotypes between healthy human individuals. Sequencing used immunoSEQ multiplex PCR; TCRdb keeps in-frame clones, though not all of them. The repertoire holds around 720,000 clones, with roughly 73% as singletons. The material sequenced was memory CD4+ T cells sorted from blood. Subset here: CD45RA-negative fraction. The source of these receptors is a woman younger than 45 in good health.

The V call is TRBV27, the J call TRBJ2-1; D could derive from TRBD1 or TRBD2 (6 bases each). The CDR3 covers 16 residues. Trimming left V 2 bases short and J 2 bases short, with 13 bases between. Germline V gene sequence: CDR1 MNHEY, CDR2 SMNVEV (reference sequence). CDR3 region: CASSLEGGTAYNEQFF. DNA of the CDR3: TGTGCCAGCAGTTTAGAGGGGGGTACAGCCTACAATGAGCAGTTCTTC.

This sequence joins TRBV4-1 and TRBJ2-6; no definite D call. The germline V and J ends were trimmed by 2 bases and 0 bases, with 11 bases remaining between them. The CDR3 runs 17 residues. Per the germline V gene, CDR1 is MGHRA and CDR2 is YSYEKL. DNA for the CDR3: TGCGCCAGCAGCCAAAATTGGGTATCCTCTGGGGCCAACGTCCTGACTTTC. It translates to CASSQNWVSSGANVLTF.

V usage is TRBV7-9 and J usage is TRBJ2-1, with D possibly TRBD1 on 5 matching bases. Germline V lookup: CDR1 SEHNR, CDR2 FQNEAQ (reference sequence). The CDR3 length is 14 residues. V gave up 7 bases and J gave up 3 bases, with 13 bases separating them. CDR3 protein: CASTPWGGYNEQFF. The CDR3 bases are TGTGCCAGCACCCCCTGGGGCGGCTACAATGAGCAGTTCTTC.

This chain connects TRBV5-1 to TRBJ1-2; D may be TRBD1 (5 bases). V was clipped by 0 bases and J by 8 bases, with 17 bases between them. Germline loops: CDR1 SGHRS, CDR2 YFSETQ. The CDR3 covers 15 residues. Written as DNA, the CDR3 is TGCGCCAGCAGCTTGGAGGGTGCCGGGGGTAGAGGCTACACCTTC. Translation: CASSLEGAGGRGYTF.

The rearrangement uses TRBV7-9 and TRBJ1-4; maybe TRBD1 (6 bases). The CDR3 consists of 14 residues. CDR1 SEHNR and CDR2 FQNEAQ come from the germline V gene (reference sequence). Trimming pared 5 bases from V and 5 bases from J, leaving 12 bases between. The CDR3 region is CASSLYGQNEKLFF. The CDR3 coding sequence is TGTGCCAGCAGCCTATACGGACAGAATGAAAAACTGTTTTTT.